A single sample gave rise to the 8 T cell receptor beta chains below, sequenced in a study of response to subunit inactivated influenza vaccine. Using its own MiXCR run on the RT-PCR reads, TCRdb lists one record per CDR3 protein. The sample yields some 500,000 distinct CDR3 sequences, 25% seen once. The sequenced sample was CD4+ T cells sorted from PBMCs, obtained more than 4 days after vaccination. The source is a man in his fifties who received an inactivated influenza vaccine.

This clonotype was seen repeatedly, ten times or more. The V gene is TRBV29-1, the J gene TRBJ2-2, with TRBD2 matching over 11 bases. This CDR3 contains 15 residues. Germline CDR1 and CDR2: SQVTM and ANQGSEA. Losses at the gene ends were 7 bases for V and 3 bases for J; bases not matched to a gene: 7. The CDR3 sequence: CSGKLAGVDTGELFF. In nucleotides, the CDR3 is TGCAGCGGAAAACTAGCGGGGGTTGACACCGGGGAGCTGTTTTTT.

This clonotype was picked up a small number of times. The CDR3: CASSAGLAYNEQFF. The CDR3 DNA reads TGTGCCAGCAGTGCAGGACTAGCCTACAATGAGCAGTTCTTC. The chain uses TRBV25-1 and TRBJ2-1; TRBD2 matches at 7 bases. The germline V gene encodes CDR1 MGHDK and CDR2 SYGVNS. The CDR3 covers 14 residues. With 4 bases clipped from V and 2 bases from J, the junction kept 2 bases outside the gene matches.

The chain has TRBV12-3 or TRBV12-4 and TRBJ2-7, with D unresolved. The CDR3 runs to 11 residues. V lost 6 bases and J lost 3, with 6 bases in between. The CDR3 nucleotides are TGTGCCAGCAGGGATCTCTACGAGCAGTACTTC. Its translation is CASRDLYEQYF.

The V call is TRBV29-1, the J call TRBJ2-3; D unclear. Looked up from germline, CDR1 is SQVTM and CDR2 is ANQGSEA. The CDR3 extends over 12 amino acids. Trimming pared 4 bases from V and 1 base from J, leaving 6 bases between. The CDR3 DNA follows: TGCAGCGTTGGGCTCGGCACAGATACGCAGTATTTT. It yields the protein CSVGLGTDTQYF.

This clonotype was detected a few times. V and J are TRBV10-2 and TRBJ1-2; 12 positions agree with TRBD1. V lost 3 bases to trimming and J lost 6 bases; unmatched junction nucleotides: 11. Germline V gives CDR1 WSHSY, CDR2 SAAADI. This CDR3 spans 17 amino acids. The CDR3 loop is CASSDPVPGQGADGYTF. The CDR3 DNA sequence: TGCGCCAGCAGTGACCCAGTCCCGGGACAGGGGGCGGATGGCTACACCTTC.

The chain is built from TRBV20-1 and TRBJ2-5; weak D call: TRBD2 (5 bases). V dropped 6 bases and J dropped 1 base, with 12 bases sitting between them. The CDR3 extends over 13 amino acids. In germline, CDR1 is DFQATT, CDR2 SNEGSKA (reference sequence). The CDR3 region has the DNA TGCAGTGCCCAACTCGGACTCCAAGAGACCCAGTACTTC. Encoded protein: CSAQLGLQETQYF.

The sample holds a few counts of this clonotype. CDR3 bases: TGTGCCAGCAGTCCCGGACTAGTGGGGGCCAATGAGCAGTTCTTC. The encoded protein is CASSPGLVGANEQFF. This rearrangement joins TRBV12-3 or TRBV12-4 to TRBJ2-1; tentatively, D is TRBD2 (7 bases). The CDR3 length is 15 residues. V was clipped by 5 bases and J by 6 bases, with 17 bases between them.

The DNA for the CDR3 is TGCAGTGCTAGAGATCGATCAGGGTACGAGCTCACTGAAGCTTTCTTT. Translating it yields CSARDRSGYELTEAFF. The chain combines TRBV20-1 with TRBJ1-1; tentative D call: TRBD1 (5 bases). CDR3 length: 16 amino acids. Germline V gene sequence: CDR1 DFQATT, CDR2 SNEGSKA (reference sequence). Trimming took 0 bases from V and 4 from J, leaving 18 bases between them.